This is a list of T cell receptor beta chains from one sample in a study of blood T cell repertoires in COVID-19. The table came from immunoSEQ multiplex PCR; TCRdb's copy has only in-frame clones and leaves some out. This table holds tens of thousands of clones, around 88% found once. Sequencing was performed on peripheral blood. Receptors originate from a human donor in a cohort sampled during active COVID-19. Both conserved end residues are part of each CDR3.

>15|TRBV18|TRBJ2-7
CASSPTVTLYYEQYF
>16|TRBV11-2|TRBJ1-3
CASSYDRPTSGNTIYF
>15|TRBV30|TRBJ2-3
CAWSPEVGGGDTQYF
>16|TRBV5-6|TRBJ1-2
CASSLFGTGDPSGYTF
>15|TRBV11-1|TRBJ2-1
CASSNGQGDFNEQFF
>17|TRBV11-2|TRBJ2-2
CASIHLKGTGRTGELFF
>13|TRBV30|TRBJ1-6
CAWAGQGYSPLHF
>14|TRBV5-8|TRBJ1-3
CASSWPQGGNTIYF
>16|TRBV3-1/TRBV3-2|TRBJ2-2
CASSPITTTNTGELFF
>15|TRBV27|TRBJ2-7
CASSFARQGFYEQYF
>12|TRBV24-1|TRBJ2-1
CATRTSGNEQFF
>15|TRBV11-2|TRBJ2-1
CASSLEAGIYNEQFF
>15|TRBV9|TRBJ1-2
CASSAIGTGGYGYTF
>19|TRBV4-1|TRBJ2-7
CASSQKALGGSGLPYEQYF
>16|TRBV19|TRBJ2-3
CASSVHRVSSTDTQYF
>17|TRBV3-1/TRBV3-2|TRBJ1-1
CASSQGFGTGASLEAFF
>14|TRBV7-9|TRBJ1-1
CASSSPYPGSEAFF
>15|TRBV5-1|TRBJ2-3
CASSLEGRGGDTQYF
>15|TRBV9|TRBJ2-2
CASSVGGVNTGELFF
>16|TRBV7-2|TRBJ2-1
CASSPPGLAGGSEQFF
>15|TRBV11-2|TRBJ2-7
CASSTGITLGYEQYF
>15|TRBV4-3|TRBJ2-7
CASSLFPRGEYEQYF